This T cell receptor (beta chain) came from a study of shared clonotypes between healthy human individuals. The method was immunoSEQ multiplex PCR; TCRdb's version includes in-frame clones alone and lacks a portion of them. Of some 1.1 million clones listed, approximately 75% are singletons. Germline V CDR1 and CDR2: SGHTA, FQGNSA. V gave up 8 bases and J gave up 0 bases; unmatched junction bases: 11. The CDR3 is made up of 16 amino acids. Concerning this clone: Its antigen is as yet unknown.

Study conclusions and caveats: The authors sampled blood alone, and tissue repertoires likely differ.

The sample comprised memory CD4+ T cells from PBMCs. Subset described: CD45RA-negative fraction. The rearrangement links TRBV7-2 to TRBJ2-7; 9 nucleotides line up with TRBD2. The clonotype comes from a man aged 18-30 years in good health. Some clones in this sample may be carry-over from other donors' samples. DNA of the CDR3: TGTGCCAGCTCCCGGGGCGGGAGGGCCCACTCCTACGAGCAGTACTTC. Translating it yields CASSRGGRAHSYEQYF. Drawing the rest from reference TRBV7-2 and TRBJ2-7, the complete variable domain is GAGVSQSPSNKVTEKGKDVELRCDPISGHTALYWYRQSLGQGLEFLIYFQGNSAPDKSGLPSDRFSAERTGGSVSTLTIQRTQQEDSAVYLCASSRGGRAHSYEQYFGPGTRLTVT.